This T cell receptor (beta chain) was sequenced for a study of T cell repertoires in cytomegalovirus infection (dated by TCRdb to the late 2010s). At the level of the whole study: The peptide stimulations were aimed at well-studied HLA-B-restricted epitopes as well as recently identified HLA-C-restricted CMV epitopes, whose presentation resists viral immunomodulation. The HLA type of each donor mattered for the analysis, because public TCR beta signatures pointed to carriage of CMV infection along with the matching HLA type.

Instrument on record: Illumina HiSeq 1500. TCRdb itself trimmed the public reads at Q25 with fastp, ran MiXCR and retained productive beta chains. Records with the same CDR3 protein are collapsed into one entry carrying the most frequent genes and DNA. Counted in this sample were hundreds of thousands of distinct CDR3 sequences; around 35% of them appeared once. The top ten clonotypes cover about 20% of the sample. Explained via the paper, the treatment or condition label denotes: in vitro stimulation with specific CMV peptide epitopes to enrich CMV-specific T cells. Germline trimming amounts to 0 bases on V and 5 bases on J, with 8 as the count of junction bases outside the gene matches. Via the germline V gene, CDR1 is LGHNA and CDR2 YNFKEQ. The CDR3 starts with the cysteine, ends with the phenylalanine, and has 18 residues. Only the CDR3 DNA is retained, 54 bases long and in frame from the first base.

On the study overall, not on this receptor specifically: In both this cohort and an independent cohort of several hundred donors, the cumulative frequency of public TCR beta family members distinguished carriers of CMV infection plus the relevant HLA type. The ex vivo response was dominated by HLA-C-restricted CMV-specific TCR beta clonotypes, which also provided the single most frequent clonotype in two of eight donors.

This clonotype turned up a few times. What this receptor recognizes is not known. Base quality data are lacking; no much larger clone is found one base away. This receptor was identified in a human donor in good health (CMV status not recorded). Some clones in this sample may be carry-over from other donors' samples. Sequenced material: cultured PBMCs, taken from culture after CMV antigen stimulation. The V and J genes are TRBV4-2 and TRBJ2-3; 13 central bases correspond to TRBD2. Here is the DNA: TGTGCCAGCAGCCAAGAGTACACTAGCGGGGGGGTGAAAGATACGCAGTATTTT. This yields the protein CASSQEYTSGGVKDTQYF.